A selection of T cell receptor beta chains follows, all from one sample in a study of Graves' ophthalmopathy and Graves' hyperthyroidism. TCRdb independently ran MiXCR on the multiplex PCR reads; one entry per CDR3 protein. The sample lists about 400,000 distinct CDR3 sequences, roughly 20% seen once, with 2.5% to 3.5% in the top ten. The sequenced sample was peripheral blood. These receptors came from a woman under 30 with stable Graves' hyperthyroidism. Each CDR3 is given without its conserved first and last residue. The order of the fields is V gene, J gene, D gene, CDR3 protein. D genes are given only for firm matches.

>TRBV30|TRBJ1-6|TRBD1
AWSARTGWNSPLH
>TRBV5-1|TRBJ1-1|TRBD1
ASNPGQGAFAEAF
>TRBV30|TRBJ2-7|TRBD2
AWSVPQREAYEQY
>TRBV5-5|TRBJ2-5|-
ASSRTGQRQETQY
>TRBV30|TRBJ2-7|TRBD2
AWSRTSATAEQY
>TRBV28|TRBJ2-7|-
ASSIDGGQNYEQY
>TRBV30|TRBJ1-1|TRBD1
AWSKGQGNTEAF
>TRBV27|TRBJ1-2|-
ASSHAIQGGHGYT
>TRBV18|TRBJ2-7|TRBD1
ASSTGQGPYEQY
>TRBV29-1|TRBJ1-2|-
SVVSNYGYT
>TRBV12-5|TRBJ2-7|TRBD2
ARGKTSGIYEQY
>TRBV30|TRBJ2-7|TRBD2
AWSPLAAPYEQY
>TRBV11-2|TRBJ2-7|TRBD2
ASSLVSPTSGRSEQY
>TRBV7-2|TRBJ2-5|TRBD2
ASNQPSGRDETQY
>TRBV6-2/TRBV6-3|TRBJ2-7|-
ASKGRLGEQY
>TRBV2|TRBJ1-5|-
ASSDGYGSTSNQPQH
>TRBV6-2/TRBV6-3|TRBJ2-5|TRBD2
TTSSGILQETQY
>TRBV6-5|TRBJ2-6|-
ASSYSRASGANVLT
>TRBV12-3/TRBV12-4|TRBJ1-1|-
ASRGRSEAF
>TRBV27|TRBJ2-5|TRBD2
ASSLGTSGGETQY
>TRBV7-2|TRBJ1-2|-
ASSLIIKGYGYT
>TRBV30|TRBJ1-2|-
AWSFPGRHYGYT
>TRBV4-1|TRBJ2-7|-
ASSRTLRDATYEQY
>TRBV24-1|TRBJ1-5|-
ATSDLTGNQPQH
>TRBV6-5|TRBJ2-5|TRBD1
ASNRDRAQETQY
>TRBV5-1|TRBJ2-7|-
ASRLNYEQY
>TRBV28|TRBJ1-2|TRBD1
ASSGTGGANYGYT
>TRBV11-1|TRBJ2-7|-
ASGPTIYEQY
>TRBV20-1|TRBJ2-7|TRBD2
SARWLAGDYEQY
>TRBV7-8|TRBJ2-7|TRBD1
ASSHLRAGGRHEQY
>TRBV7-3|TRBJ2-7|-
ASSPGPEGTHEQY
>TRBV28|TRBJ1-2|TRBD1
AIQGVGGYT
>TRBV29-1|TRBJ1-5|TRBD1
SVRVGQLGREDQPQH
>TRBV6-1|TRBJ2-2|-
ASSVGVDTGELF
>TRBV12-3/TRBV12-4|TRBJ2-5|-
ASSFGSGAGETQY
>TRBV13|TRBJ2-7|-
ASSPPWGLPYEQY
>TRBV20-1|TRBJ2-5|TRBD1
SAGGTGVISEETQY
>TRBV6-1|TRBJ2-7|-
ASTLGPGRYEQY